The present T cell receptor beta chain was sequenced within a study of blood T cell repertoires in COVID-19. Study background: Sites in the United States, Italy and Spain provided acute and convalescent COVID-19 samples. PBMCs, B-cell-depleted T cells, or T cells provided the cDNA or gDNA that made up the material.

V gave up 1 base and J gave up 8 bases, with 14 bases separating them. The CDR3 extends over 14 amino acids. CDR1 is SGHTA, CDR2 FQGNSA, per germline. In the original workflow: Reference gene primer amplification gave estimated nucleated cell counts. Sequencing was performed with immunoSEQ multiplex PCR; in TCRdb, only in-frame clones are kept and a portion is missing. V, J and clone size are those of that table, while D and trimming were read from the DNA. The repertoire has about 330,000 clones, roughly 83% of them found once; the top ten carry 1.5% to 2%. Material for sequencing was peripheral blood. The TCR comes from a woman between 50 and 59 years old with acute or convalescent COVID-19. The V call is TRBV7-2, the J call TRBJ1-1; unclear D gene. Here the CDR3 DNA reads TGTGCCAGCAGCTTAGTGGCCTCCCCACCAGAAGCTTTCTTT. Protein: CASSLVASPPEAFF.